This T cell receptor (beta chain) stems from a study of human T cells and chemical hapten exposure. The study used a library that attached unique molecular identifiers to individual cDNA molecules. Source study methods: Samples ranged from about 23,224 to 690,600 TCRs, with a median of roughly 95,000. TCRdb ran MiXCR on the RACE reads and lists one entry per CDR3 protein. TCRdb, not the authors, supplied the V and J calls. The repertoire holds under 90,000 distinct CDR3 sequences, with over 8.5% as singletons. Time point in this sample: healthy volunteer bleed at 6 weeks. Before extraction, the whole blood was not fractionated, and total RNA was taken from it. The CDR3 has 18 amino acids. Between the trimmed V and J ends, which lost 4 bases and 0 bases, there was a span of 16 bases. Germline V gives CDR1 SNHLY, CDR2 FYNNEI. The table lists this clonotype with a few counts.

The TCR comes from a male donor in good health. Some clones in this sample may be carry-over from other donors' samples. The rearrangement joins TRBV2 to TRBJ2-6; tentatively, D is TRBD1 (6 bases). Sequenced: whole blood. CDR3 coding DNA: TGTGCCAGCAGTGGGGCAGGGGTAAACCCCTCTGGGGCCAACGTCCTGACTTTC. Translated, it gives CASSGAGVNPSGANVLTF.